The clone carrying this TCR beta chain was detected many times. Antigen specificity is unknown. This entry comes from a study of Graves' ophthalmopathy and Graves' hyperthyroidism. Diagnosis used clinical symptoms, serum thyroxine, TRAb, thyroid ultrasound and orbital computed tomography. PBMCs were obtained from 10 ml of fresh peripheral blood. Regarding the study as a whole: The authors also found most expanded thyroid clonotypes above 0.001 frequency in blood.

RNA transcripts were the template, and TCR beta CDR3 regions were amplified from them. In the first round, RT-PCR was carried out with HTBI primers, and a multiplex PCR formed the second round. A single record per CDR3 protein comes from TCRdb applying MiXCR to the multiplex PCR reads. The sample has 170,000 or so distinct CDR3 sequences, more than 30% seen once. V was clipped by 0 bases and J by 1 base, with 10 bases between them. The CDR3 extends over 15 amino acids. CDR1 is GTSNPN and CDR2 is SVGIG in the germline V gene (reference sequence). The chain uses TRBV30 and TRBJ1-3; perhaps TRBD1 as D (6 bases). Material: peripheral blood. This TCR derives from a middle-aged woman with Graves' ophthalmopathy. CDR3 in DNA: TGTGCCTGGAGTGTACAAGGGGGATCTGGAAACACCATATATTTT. Its protein product is CAWSVQGGSGNTIYF.